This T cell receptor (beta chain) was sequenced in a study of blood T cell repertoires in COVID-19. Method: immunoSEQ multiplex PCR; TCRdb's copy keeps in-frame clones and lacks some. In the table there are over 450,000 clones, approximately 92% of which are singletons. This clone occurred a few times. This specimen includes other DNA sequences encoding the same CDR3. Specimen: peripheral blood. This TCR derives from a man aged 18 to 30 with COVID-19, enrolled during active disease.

The CDR3 loop reads CASSSGTGYYEQYF. The DNA of the CDR3 is TGTGCCAGCAGTTCCGGGACAGGGTACTACGAGCAGTACTTC. V usage is TRBV6-5 and J usage is TRBJ2-7, with TRBD1 matching 9 bases. The length of the CDR3 is 14 residues. CDR1 is MNHEY and CDR2 is SVGAGI in the germline V gene. J gave up 3 bases and V 4 bases, and 4 bases lay outside the gene matches.